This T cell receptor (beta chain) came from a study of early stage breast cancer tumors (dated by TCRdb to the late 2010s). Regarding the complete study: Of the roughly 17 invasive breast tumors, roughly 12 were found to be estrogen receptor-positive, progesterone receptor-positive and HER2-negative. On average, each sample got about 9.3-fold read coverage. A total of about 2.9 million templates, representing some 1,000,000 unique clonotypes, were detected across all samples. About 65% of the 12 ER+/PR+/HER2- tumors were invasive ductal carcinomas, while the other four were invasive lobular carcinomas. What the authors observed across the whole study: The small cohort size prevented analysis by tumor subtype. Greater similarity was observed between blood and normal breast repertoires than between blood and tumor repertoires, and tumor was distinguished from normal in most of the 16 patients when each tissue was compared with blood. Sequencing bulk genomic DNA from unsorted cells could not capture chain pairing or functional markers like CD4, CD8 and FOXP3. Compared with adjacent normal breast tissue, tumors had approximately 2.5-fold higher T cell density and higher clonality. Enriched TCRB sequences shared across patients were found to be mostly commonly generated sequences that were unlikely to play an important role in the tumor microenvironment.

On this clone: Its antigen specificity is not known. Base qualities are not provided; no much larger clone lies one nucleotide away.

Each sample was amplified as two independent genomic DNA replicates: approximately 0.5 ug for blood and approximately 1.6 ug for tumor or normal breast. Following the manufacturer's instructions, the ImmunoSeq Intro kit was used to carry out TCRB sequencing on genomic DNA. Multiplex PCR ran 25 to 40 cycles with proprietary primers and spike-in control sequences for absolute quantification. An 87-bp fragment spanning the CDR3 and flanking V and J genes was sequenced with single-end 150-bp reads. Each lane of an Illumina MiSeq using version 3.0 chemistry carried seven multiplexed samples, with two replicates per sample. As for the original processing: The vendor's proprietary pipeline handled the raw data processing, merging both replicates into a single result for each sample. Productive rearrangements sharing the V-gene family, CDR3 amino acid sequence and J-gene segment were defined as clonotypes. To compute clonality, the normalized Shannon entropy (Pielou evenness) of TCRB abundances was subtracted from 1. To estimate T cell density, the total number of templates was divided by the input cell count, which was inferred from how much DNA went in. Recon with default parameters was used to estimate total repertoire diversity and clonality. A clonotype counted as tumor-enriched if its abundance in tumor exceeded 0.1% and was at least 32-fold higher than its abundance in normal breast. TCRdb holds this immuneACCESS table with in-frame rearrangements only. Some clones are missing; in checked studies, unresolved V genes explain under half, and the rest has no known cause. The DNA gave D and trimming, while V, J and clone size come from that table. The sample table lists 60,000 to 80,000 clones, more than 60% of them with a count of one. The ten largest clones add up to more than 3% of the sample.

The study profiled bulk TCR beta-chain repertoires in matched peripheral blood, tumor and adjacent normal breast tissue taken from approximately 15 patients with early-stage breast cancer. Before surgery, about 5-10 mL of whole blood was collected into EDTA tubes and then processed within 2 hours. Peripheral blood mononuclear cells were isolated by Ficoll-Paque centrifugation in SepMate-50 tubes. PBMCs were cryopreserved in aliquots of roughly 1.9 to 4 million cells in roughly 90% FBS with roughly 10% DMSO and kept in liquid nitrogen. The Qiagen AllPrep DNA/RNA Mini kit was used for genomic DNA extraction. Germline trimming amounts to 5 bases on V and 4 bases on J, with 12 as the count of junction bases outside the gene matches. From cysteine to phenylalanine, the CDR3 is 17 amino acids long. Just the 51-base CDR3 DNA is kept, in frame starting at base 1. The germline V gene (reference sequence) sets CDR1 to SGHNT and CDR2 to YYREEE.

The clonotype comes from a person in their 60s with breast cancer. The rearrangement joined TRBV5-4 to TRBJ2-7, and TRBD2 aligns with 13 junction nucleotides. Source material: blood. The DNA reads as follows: TGTGCCAGCAGTACCGGGACTAGCGGGGCCAGGCTTTACGAGCAGTACTTC. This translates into CASSTGTSGARLYEQYF.